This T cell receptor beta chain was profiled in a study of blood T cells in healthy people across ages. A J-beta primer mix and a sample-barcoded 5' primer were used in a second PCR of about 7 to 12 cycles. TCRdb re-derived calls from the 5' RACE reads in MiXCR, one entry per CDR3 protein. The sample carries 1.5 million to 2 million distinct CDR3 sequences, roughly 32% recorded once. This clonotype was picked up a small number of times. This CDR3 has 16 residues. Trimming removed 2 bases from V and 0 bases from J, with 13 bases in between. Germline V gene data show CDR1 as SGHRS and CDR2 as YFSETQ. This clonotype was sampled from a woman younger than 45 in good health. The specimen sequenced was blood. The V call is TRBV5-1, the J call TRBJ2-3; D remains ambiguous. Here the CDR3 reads CASSLGITDSTDTQYF. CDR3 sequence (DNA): TGCGCCAGCAGCTTAGGCATTACTGATAGCACAGATACGCAGTATTTT.